Listed below are T cell receptor beta chains from one sample, sequenced in a study of shared clonotypes between healthy human individuals. TCRdb's table, derived via immunoSEQ multiplex PCR, lists solely in-frame clones and lacks some. The table has under 600,000 clones, almost 97% seen once. Sequencing was carried out using naive CD4+ T cells sorted from blood. These receptors were taken from a woman between 25 and 40 years old in good health. Both conserved end residues are part of each CDR3.

cdr3_aa	cdr3_length	j_call	v_call
CASSTYHDSGNMNTEAFF	18	TRBJ1-1	TRBV19
CASSAREGDRGEGANVLTF	19	TRBJ2-6	TRBV9
CASSLAGEGYTF	12	TRBJ1-2	TRBV5-1
CASSSLGHRNQPQHF	15	TRBJ1-5	TRBV6-6
CASSRQGVSEAFF	13	TRBJ1-1	TRBV28
CASSPTPRALSYNEQFF	17	TRBJ2-1	TRBV5-1
CASSFGGGTQETQYF	15	TRBJ2-5	TRBV5-1
CASSLDRAYEQYF	13	TRBJ2-7	TRBV27
CASSVARSRTDTQYF	15	TRBJ2-3	TRBV19
CASRSQGSGNTIYF	14	TRBJ1-3	TRBV28
CASSVSGDPRNTGELFF	17	TRBJ2-2	TRBV9
CASRPSDPSYEQYF	14	TRBJ2-7	TRBV2
CASSLVTGGPQFF	13	TRBJ2-1	TRBV11-2
CASSHDRGRTGELFF	15	TRBJ2-2	TRBV2
CATRGGGSGLTDTQYF	16	TRBJ2-3	TRBV10-2
CASSLRFRGLSMEAFF	16	TRBJ1-1	TRBV27
CASRRTGNNQPQHF	14	TRBJ1-5	TRBV28
CASSQGFGQNTEAFF	15	TRBJ1-1	TRBV4-1
CASSLEAHTGELFF	14	TRBJ2-2	TRBV11-3
CASSLGHGTGSTYEQYF	17	TRBJ2-7	TRBV11-2
CASSRMGGSVHEQYF	15	TRBJ2-7	TRBV5-1
CASSGLGTGVNYGYTF	16	TRBJ1-2	TRBV6-4
CASSPSLQGIQPQHF	15	TRBJ1-5	TRBV18
CASSLLPGQGDYEQYF	16	TRBJ2-7	TRBV7-9
CASSLGSGGQRGYTF	15	TRBJ1-2	TRBV28
CASRFSGSGADTQYF	15	TRBJ2-3	TRBV28
CSVELAGTNEQFF	13	TRBJ2-1	TRBV29-1
CASTPLRGRANYGYTF	16	TRBJ1-2	TRBV2
CASSPGGPPYEQYF	14	NA	TRBV28